The 17 T cell receptor beta chains in this list originate from one sample, sequenced in a study of CD8 T cells in Susac syndrome (dated by TCRdb to the late 2010s). Libraries were prepared through the immunoSEQ multiplex PCR assay. RNA was extracted using the RNeasy kit, and about 0.45 to 1 ug of the RNA was reverse transcribed with random hexamers. TCRdb redid the processing of the public reads, applying fastp at Q25 and MiXCR, and retained in-frame beta chains. CDR3 protein duplicates are merged, each entry listing the most common genes and DNA. The sample contains 150,000 to 200,000 distinct CDR3 sequences, about 96% of them found a single time. The ten largest clones capture about 0.12% of the sample. Specimen: CD4+ T cells from PBMCs. The receptors were gathered from a human donor with Susac syndrome.

The table lists this clonotype with a count of one. V and J are TRBV29-1 and TRBJ2-1, with 7 bases fitting TRBD1. The CDR3 loop spans 13 amino acids. With 6 bases clipped from V and 4 bases from J, the junction kept 6 bases outside the gene matches. CDR1 and CDR2 (germline): SQVTM, ANQGSEA. The CDR3 is CSVLGTDYNEQFF. CDR3 sequence (DNA): TGCAGCGTCCTGGGGACAGATTACAATGAGCAGTTCTTC.

The CDR3 loop is CSARDQGYSYNEQFF. The CDR3, as DNA: TGCAGTGCTAGAGATCAGGGGTACTCCTACAATGAGCAGTTCTTC. The chain recombines TRBV20-1 with TRBJ2-1; D possibly corresponds to TRBD1 (6 bases). Germline lookup yields CDR1 DFQATT and CDR2 SNEGSKA (reference sequence). Trimming took 0 bases from V and 0 from J, leaving 9 bases between them. CDR3 length: 15 residues.

V is TRBV29-1 and J is TRBJ2-1; 12 bases fit TRBD2. In germline, CDR1 is SQVTM, CDR2 ANQGSEA. CDR3 length equals 14 residues. V dropped 3 bases and J dropped 10; count of bases not matched to a gene: 7. The CDR3 DNA sequence: TGCAGCGTTGACGGCCTAGGGACTAGCGGGGAGCAGTTCTTC. Protein sequence: CSVDGLGTSGEQFF.

The V gene is TRBV7-2, the J gene TRBJ2-3, with D perhaps matching TRBD1 (6 bases). CDR1 is SGHTA, CDR2 FQGNSA, per germline. Trimming removed 5 bases at V and 2 bases at J, with 11 bases between. CDR3 length equals 14 residues. The DNA of the CDR3 is TGTGCCAGCAGCCCAACAGGGACCACAGATACGCAGTATTTT. This codes for CASSPTGTTDTQYF. The variable domain in full, completed from reference TRBV7-2 and TRBJ2-3, reads GAGVSQSPSNKVTEKGKDVELRCDPISGHTALYWYRQSLGQGLEFLIYFQGNSAPDKSGLPSDRFSAERTGGSVSTLTIQRTQQEDSAVYLCASSPTGTTDTQYFGPGTRLTVL.

V and J are TRBV29-1 and TRBJ1-1; D possibly corresponds to TRBD1 (5 bases). The CDR3 is 13 residues long. Germline V CDR1 and CDR2: SQVTM, ANQGSEA. V dropped 7 bases and J dropped 2 bases, with 14 bases sitting between them. The CDR3 loop reads CSAMTGVNTEAFF. CDR3 coding DNA: TGCAGCGCCATGACGGGGGTTAACACTGAAGCTTTCTTT.

The rearrangement uses TRBV24-1 and TRBJ2-1; D not resolved. The CDR3 is 12 amino acids. V shed 5 bases and J shed 4 bases, with 5 bases lying between them. From germline, CDR1 is KGHDR and CDR2 SFDVKD. The CDR3 is CATSAPYNEQFF. Here the CDR3 DNA reads TGTGCCACCAGTGCCCCTTACAATGAGCAGTTCTTC.

The chain has TRBV2 and TRBJ1-2; maybe TRBD1 (5 bases). Trimming took off 6 bases at V and 4 bases at J, with 18 bases between the two ends. Germline V gives CDR1 SNHLY, CDR2 FYNNEI. The CDR3 totals 15 residues. In DNA form, the CDR3 reads TGTGCCAGCAGAGCCGGGACCTCATCGACCTATGGCTACACCTTC. It is translated as CASRAGTSSTYGYTF.

Worth noting for this clonotype: An end of the junction differs from the germline gene, which may be a read error. V and J are TRBV5-4 and TRBJ2-6; D is perhaps TRBD1 (5 bases). This CDR3 comprises 18 residues. CDR1 SGHNT and CDR2 YYREEE come from the germline V gene (reference sequence). The CDR3 spells CASSPDLNLGSGANVLIF. In nucleotides, the CDR3 is TGTGCCAGCAGCCCGGACCTCAATCTCGGCTCTGGGGCCAACGTCCTGATTTTC.

The chain carries TRBV18 and TRBJ2-6; 8 bases match TRBD1. In germline, CDR1 is KGHSH, CDR2 LQKENI. Trimming took 4 bases from V and 2 from J; bases not matched to a gene: 7. CDR3 length equals 17 residues. This chain's CDR3 is CASSQMTGAPGANVLTF. Written as DNA, the CDR3 is TGTGCCAGCTCACAAATGACAGGGGCCCCTGGGGCCAACGTCCTGACTTTC.

This chain links TRBV2 with TRBJ2-2; TRBD1 agrees at 8 bases. Germline loops: CDR1 SNHLY, CDR2 FYNNEI. J lost 4 bases, V lost 5 bases, and 6 bases had no gene match. CDR3 size: 15 residues. The CDR3 here is CASSPGGQGTGELFF. CDR3 DNA sequence: TGTGCCAGCAGTCCAGGGGGCCAGGGCACCGGGGAGCTGTTTTTT.

The gene calls are TRBV5-4 and TRBJ2-1; D remains ambiguous. The CDR3 is made up of 14 amino acids. CDR1 is SGHNT, CDR2 YYREEE, per germline (reference sequence). Trimming removed 5 bases from V and 6 bases from J, with 15 bases in between. The CDR3 loop is CASSFITEGNEQFF. The CDR3 nucleotides read TGTGCCAGCAGTTTCATCACAGAAGGCAATGAGCAGTTCTTC.

The gene calls are TRBV5-6 and TRBJ1-5, with D possibly matching TRBD1 (5 bases). The CDR3 spans 13 residues. The germline V gene has CDR1 SGHDT and CDR2 YYEEEE. Trimming took off 6 bases at V and 5 bases at J, with 12 bases between the two ends. The CDR3 nucleotides read TGTGCCAGCAATCGTTGGGGGGATCAGCCCCAGCATTTT. This sequence encodes CASNRWGDQPQHF.

This chain links TRBV4-3 with TRBJ2-5; D unclear. This CDR3 has 16 amino acids. V lost 0 bases to trimming and J lost 1 base, with 12 bases between them. Germline loops: CDR1 LGHNA, CDR2 YSLEER. CDR3 sequence reads: CASSQDRTSLQETQYF. The CDR3 DNA reads TGCGCCAGCAGCCAAGACCGGACCTCCCTCCAAGAGACCCAGTACTTC.

The chain joins TRBV24-1 to TRBJ1-1; perhaps TRBD1 as D (5 bases). The CDR3 totals 13 residues. The germline V and J ends were trimmed by 7 bases and 1 base, with 9 bases remaining between them. Germline loops: CDR1 KGHDR, CDR2 SFDVKD. The DNA of the CDR3 is TGTGCCACCAGCGGACAAACGAACACTGAAGCTTTCTTT. Its protein is CATSGQTNTEAFF.

The V gene is TRBV5-4, the J gene TRBJ2-3; 11 nucleotides agree with TRBD2. This CDR3 has 16 amino acids. CDR1 SGHNT and CDR2 YYREEE come from the germline V gene (reference sequence). The V segment lost 4 bases and the J segment 1 base; nucleotides outside the gene matches: 5. CDR3 residues: CASSPGTSGRTDTQYF. CDR3 bases: TGTGCCAGCAGCCCCGGGACTAGCGGTCGCACAGATACGCAGTATTTT.

This chain links TRBV2 with TRBJ1-1; possibly TRBD1 for D (5 bases). Germline lookup yields CDR1 SNHLY and CDR2 FYNNEI. Deletions cut 3 bases from V and 1 base from J, with 9 bases between. There are 14 residues in the CDR3. The CDR3: CASSDGASNTEAFF. The CDR3 DNA is TGTGCCAGCAGTGACGGGGCTTCGAACACTGAAGCTTTCTTT.

The J gene is TRBJ2-7, the V gene TRBV6-2 or TRBV6-3; D gene uncertain. The CDR3 length is 15 residues. With 0 bases removed from V and 2 bases from J, the gap between germline ends came to 11 bases. Germline CDR1 is MNHEY and CDR2 is SVGEGT. The CDR3: CASSYSRPTTYEQYF. In DNA form, the CDR3 reads TGTGCCAGCAGTTACTCCCGGCCCACTACCTACGAGCAGTACTTC.